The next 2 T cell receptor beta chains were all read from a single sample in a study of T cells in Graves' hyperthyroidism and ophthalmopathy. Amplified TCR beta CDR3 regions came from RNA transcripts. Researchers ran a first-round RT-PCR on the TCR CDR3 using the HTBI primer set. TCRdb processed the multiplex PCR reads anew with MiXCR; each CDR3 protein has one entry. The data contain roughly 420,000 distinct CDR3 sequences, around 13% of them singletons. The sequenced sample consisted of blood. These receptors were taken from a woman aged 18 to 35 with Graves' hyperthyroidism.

CDR3 residues: CSAEQAGLAITSYEQYF. DNA for the CDR3: TGCAGTGCCGAACAAGCGGGACTAGCCATTACATCCTACGAGCAGTACTTC. This rearrangement joins TRBV20-1 to TRBJ2-7; 9 bases match TRBD2. The germline V gene has CDR1 DFQATT and CDR2 SNEGSKA (reference sequence). The V and J ends lost 6 bases and 1 base, in that order; junction bases with no gene match: 16. This CDR3 region has 17 residues.

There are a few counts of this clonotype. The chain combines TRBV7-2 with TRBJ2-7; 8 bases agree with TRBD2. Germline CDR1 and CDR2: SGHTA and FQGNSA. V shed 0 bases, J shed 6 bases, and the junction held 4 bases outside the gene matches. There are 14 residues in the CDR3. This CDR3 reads CASSLASGTSEQYF. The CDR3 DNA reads TGTGCCAGCAGCTTAGCTAGCGGGACTAGCGAGCAGTACTTC. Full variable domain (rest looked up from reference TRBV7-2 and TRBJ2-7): GAGVSQSPSNKVTEKGKDVELRCDPISGHTALYWYRQSLGQGLEFLIYFQGNSAPDKSGLPSDRFSAERTGGSVSTLTIQRTQQEDSAVYLCASSLASGTSEQYFGPGTRLTVT.